The entry below gives a single TCR beta chain sequence along with its context. These data come from a study of blood T cell repertoires in COVID-19. The wider study: COVID-19 samples from acute and convalescent phases originated in the United States, Italy and Spain. The analysed material was cDNA or gDNA that came from T cells, B-cell-depleted T cells, or PBMCs.

This CDR3 contains 16 residues. V shed 0 bases and J shed 1 base, with 10 bases lying between them. Germline V gene data show CDR1 as SGDLS and CDR2 as YYNGEE. As processed by the authors: Quantification of nucleated cells was approximated via reference gene primer amplification. The table came from immunoSEQ multiplex PCR; TCRdb's copy has only in-frame clones and leaves some out. V, J and clone size are taken as reported in that table, and D and trimming were inferred from the DNA itself. The table includes 210,000 or so clones, under 90% detected once. The sample taken for sequencing was peripheral blood. This TCR derives from a human donor in a cohort sampled during active COVID-19. V and J are TRBV9 and TRBJ2-2; tentatively, D is TRBD1 (5 bases). The CDR3 bases are TGTGCCAGCAGCGTAGCTGGTGACAGGAACACCGGGGAGCTGTTTTTT. It translates to CASSVAGDRNTGELFF.